A single sample gave rise to the 11 T cell receptor beta chains below, sequenced in a study of blood T cell repertoires in COVID-19. Using immunoSEQ multiplex PCR, the repertoire was profiled, and TCRdb retains in-frame clones only, with some absent. The table shows some 150,000 clones, with 84% occurring only once. Specimen: peripheral blood. Receptor source: a human donor with acute or convalescent COVID-19. The donor label of this sample is uncertain.

The chain joins TRBV5-5 to TRBJ2-7; D gene unclear. V lost 0 bases and J 3 bases, leaving 4 bases between the germline ends. CDR3 length equals 12 residues. Germline V CDR1 and CDR2: SGHKS, YYEKEE (reference sequence). The CDR3 reads CASSLDFYEQYF. As DNA, the CDR3 is TGTGCCAGCAGCTTGGACTTCTACGAGCAGTACTTC.

The chain employs TRBV15 and TRBJ2-2; 9 bases agree with TRBD1. CDR1 and CDR2 from the germline V gene are LNHNV and YYDKDF (reference sequence). V trimming: 5 bases; J trimming: 7 bases; junction bases outside the gene matches: 5. The CDR3 runs 14 residues. The CDR3 region has the DNA TGTGCCACCAGCCACAGGGGGCGGAACGGGGAGCTGTTTTTT. It specifies CATSHRGRNGELFF.

The V gene is TRBV9, the J gene TRBJ2-6, with 7 bases lining up with TRBD1. The CDR3 is made up of 18 amino acids. In germline, CDR1 is SGDLS, CDR2 YYNGEE. Trimming at V came to 4 bases and at J to 0 bases, leaving 10 bases not matched to a gene. This CDR3 is CASSTFRTGPSGANVLTF. The CDR3, as DNA: TGTGCCAGCAGCACATTCAGGACAGGACCCTCTGGGGCCAACGTCCTGACTTTC. Complete variable domain (other parts from reference TRBV9 and TRBJ2-6): DSGVTQTPKHLITATGQRVTLRCSPRSGDLSVYWYQQSLDQGLQFLIQYYNGEERAKGNILERFSAQQFPDLHSELNLSSLELGDSALYFCASSTFRTGPSGANVLTFGAGSRLTVL.

The gene calls are TRBV18 and TRBJ1-5, with 8 bases that match TRBD1. The CDR3 length is 16 residues. In germline, CDR1 is KGHSH, CDR2 LQKENI. V shed 5 bases and J 6 bases; nucleotides not matched to a gene: 12. The CDR3 coding sequence is TGTGCCAGCTCAGCCACAGGGGGACAGGTTGCTCAGCCCCAGCATTTT. Protein sequence: CASSATGGQVAQPQHF.

This rearrangement joins TRBV19 to TRBJ2-3; 10 bases line up with TRBD2. This CDR3 contains 16 residues. J gave up 5 bases and V 3 bases, and 8 bases lay outside the gene matches. Germline V gene data show CDR1 as LNHDA and CDR2 as SQIVND (reference sequence). DNA for the CDR3: TGTGCCAGTAGTATCCTAGCGGGAGTTAGGAAAGATACGCAGTATTTT. This gives the protein CASSILAGVRKDTQYF.

V usage is TRBV6-5 and J usage is TRBJ2-1; D not certain. The CDR3 is 11 amino acids. V was clipped by 5 bases and J by 9 bases, with 8 bases between them. Germline CDR1 is MNHEY and CDR2 is SVGAGI. For the CDR3, the DNA is TGTGCCAGCAGTCGTCCCGGTGAGCAGTTCTTC. It translates to CASSRPGEQFF.

This clone was recorded only once. CDR3 nucleotide sequence: TGCGCCAGCAGCTTGGCCGGGACAGGGCCACCCTATGGCTACACCTTC. This encodes CASSLAGTGPPYGYTF. This chain uses TRBV5-1 with TRBJ1-2; 9 nucleotides agree with TRBD1. The CDR3 runs to 16 residues. Germline V gene data show CDR1 as SGHRS and CDR2 as YFSETQ. With V trimmed by 0 bases and J by 4 bases, 7 bases remained unmatched.

This chain joins TRBV19 and TRBJ1-5; no reliable D call. CDR1 is LNHDA and CDR2 is SQIVND in the germline V gene (reference sequence). The CDR3 sequence is 14 residues long. V lost 3 bases to trimming and J lost 0 bases, with 6 bases between them. CDR3 sequence (DNA): TGTGCCAGTAGTATCGCAGATAGCAATCAGCCCCAGCATTTT. Translation gives CASSIADSNQPQHF.

The rearrangement links TRBV6-5 to TRBJ1-5, with 9 bases that match TRBD1. The CDR3 runs 14 residues. Germline V CDR1 and CDR2: MNHEY, SVGAGI. V was clipped by 5 bases and J by 7 bases; unmatched bases: 6. This CDR3 is CASSTGDRVQPQHF. CDR3 coding DNA: TGTGCCAGCAGTACAGGGGACAGGGTACAGCCCCAGCATTTT.

The chain joins TRBV6-6 to TRBJ2-1; TRBD2 is a possible D gene (5 bases). The germline gives CDR1 MNHNY, CDR2 SVGAGI (reference sequence). V was trimmed by 4 bases and J by 3 bases, leaving 7 bases between them. This CDR3 has 13 residues. CDR3 DNA sequence: TGTGCCAGCAGTTCCGGGAACTACAATGAGCAGTTCTTC. Protein: CASSSGNYNEQFF.

This clone was recorded only once. This chain uses TRBV18 with TRBJ2-5; TRBD2 aligns across 13 bases. The germline V gene has CDR1 KGHSH and CDR2 LQKENI. V trimming: 0 bases; J trimming: 1 base; junction bases outside the gene matches: 8. This CDR3 is 19 amino acids long. CDR3: CASSPPNSRLAGGQETQYF. In nucleotides, the CDR3 is TGTGCCAGCTCACCACCAAACTCCCGACTAGCGGGGGGCCAAGAGACCCAGTACTTC.